Sequencing of this TCR beta chain was carried out in a study of response to subunit inactivated influenza vaccine. General observations from the study: Authors proposed each seasonal influenza vaccination draws in few new T cells.

As to this clonotype: Its antigen is as yet unknown.

Via MiXCR, TCRdb re-called the RT-PCR reads, giving one row per CDR3 protein. Found here are under 850,000 distinct CDR3 sequences, about 18% of them singletons; the top ten hold roughly a tenth. The TCR originated in a man aged 50 to 59 who received an inactivated influenza vaccine. Source: PBMCs from blood, taken about 5 days after vaccination.

CDR3 in amino acids: CSVDMSRETQYF. For the CDR3, the DNA is TGCAGCGTTGACATGTCCCGAGAGACCCAGTACTTC. The chain recombines TRBV29-1 with TRBJ2-5; no definite D call. The V gene's germline CDR1 is SQVTM and CDR2 ANQGSEA. The CDR3 has 12 amino acids. Trimming removed 3 bases from V and 4 bases from J, with 9 bases in between.